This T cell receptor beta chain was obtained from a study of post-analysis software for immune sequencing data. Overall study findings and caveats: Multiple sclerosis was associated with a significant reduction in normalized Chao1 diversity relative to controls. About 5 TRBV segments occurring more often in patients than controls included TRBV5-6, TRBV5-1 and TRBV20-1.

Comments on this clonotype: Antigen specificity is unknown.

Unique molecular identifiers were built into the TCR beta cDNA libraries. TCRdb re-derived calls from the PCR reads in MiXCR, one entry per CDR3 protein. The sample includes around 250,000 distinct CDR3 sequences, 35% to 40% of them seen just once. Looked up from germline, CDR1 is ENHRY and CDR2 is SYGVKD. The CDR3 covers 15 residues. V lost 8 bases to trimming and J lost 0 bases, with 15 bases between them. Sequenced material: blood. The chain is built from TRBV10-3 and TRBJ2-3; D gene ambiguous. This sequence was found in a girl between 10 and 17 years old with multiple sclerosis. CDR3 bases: TGTGCCATCGCCCAGGACCGTGCTAGCACAGATACGCAGTATTTT. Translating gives CAIAQDRASTDTQYF.